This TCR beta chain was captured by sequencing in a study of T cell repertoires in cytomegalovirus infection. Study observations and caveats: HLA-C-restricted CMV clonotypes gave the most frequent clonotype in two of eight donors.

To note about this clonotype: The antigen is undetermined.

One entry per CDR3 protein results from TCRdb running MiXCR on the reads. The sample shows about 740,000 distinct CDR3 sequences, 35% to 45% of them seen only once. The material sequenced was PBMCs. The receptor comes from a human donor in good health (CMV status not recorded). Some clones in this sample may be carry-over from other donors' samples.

As DNA, the CDR3 is TGTGCCACCAGCAGAGACCAGCATAACTATGGCTACACCTTC. Translated, it gives CATSRDQHNYGYTF. The chain joins TRBV15 to TRBJ1-2, with D uncertain. The CDR3 has 14 residues. Germline assignment: CDR1 LNHNV and CDR2 YYDKDF (reference sequence). Trimming took off 0 bases at V and 1 base at J, with 6 bases between the two ends. The complete variable domain, with remaining parts taken from reference TRBV15 and TRBJ1-2, reads DAMVIQNPRYQVTQFGKPVTLSCSQTLNHNVMYWYQQKSSQAPKLLFHYYDKDFNNEADTPDNFQSRRPNTSFCFLDIRSPGLGDTAMYLCATSRDQHNYGYTFGSGTRLTVV.